This T cell receptor beta chain was observed in a study of glioma-infiltrating T cells after dendritic cell vaccination. Primers: 60 V beta forward and 13 J beta reverse. Here immunoSEQ multiplex PCR was the method, and the copy in TCRdb shows in-frame clones only, minus some. The sample lists 75,000 to 95,000 clones; around 86% were seen once. Time point specified: after dendritic cell vaccination, including at tumor progression/relapse. Blood PBMC samples: pre-vaccination, two weeks post third vaccination, and at tumor progression. This CDR3 spans 17 amino acids. Per the germline V gene, CDR1 is LGHNT and CDR2 is FRNRAP. With 0 bases removed from V and 0 bases from J, the gap between germline ends came to 15 bases.

The chain combines TRBV12-5 with TRBJ2-7, with D possibly TRBD2 on 6 matching bases. The TCR sequence derives from a human donor with glioblastoma. Sequencing was performed on blood, taken after dendritic cell vaccination. CDR3: CASGLVRELTSSYEQYF. The CDR3 coding sequence is TGTGCTAGTGGTTTGGTACGGGAGTTAACAAGCTCCTACGAGCAGTACTTC.